Here is one T cell receptor (beta chain) with its context. V was cut by 4 bases and J by 2 bases, with 12 bases left in between. CDR1 is SGHNT and CDR2 is YYREEE in the germline V gene (reference sequence). The CDR3 spans 14 residues. PCR involved 60 Vbeta and 13 Jbeta primers. Assay used: immunoSEQ multiplex PCR; TCRdb lists only in-frame clones, some missing. The profile shows about 170,000 clones, approximately 85% of them singletons. These data are taken from a study of cytomegalovirus exposure and HLA in healthy donors. This sequence originates from a man between 18 and 29 years old in good health and CMV-seropositive. Sequencing input: PBMCs. This rearrangement joins TRBV5-4 to TRBJ2-5; a weak D match, TRBD2 (6 bases). The CDR3: CASSPGTGQETQYF. The CDR3 DNA reads TGTGCCAGCAGCCCCGGGACTGGTCAAGAGACCCAGTACTTC.